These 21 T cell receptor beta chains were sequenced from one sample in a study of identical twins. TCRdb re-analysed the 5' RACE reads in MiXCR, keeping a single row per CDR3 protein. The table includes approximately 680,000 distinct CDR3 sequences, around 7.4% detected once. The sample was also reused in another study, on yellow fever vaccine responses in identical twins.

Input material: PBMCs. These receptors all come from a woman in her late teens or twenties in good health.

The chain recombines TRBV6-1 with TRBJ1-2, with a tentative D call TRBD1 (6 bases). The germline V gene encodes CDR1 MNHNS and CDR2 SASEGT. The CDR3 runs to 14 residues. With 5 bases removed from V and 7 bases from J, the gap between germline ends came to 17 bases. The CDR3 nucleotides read TGTGCCAGCAGTATGACAGGCCCGAGGAGTGGCTACACCTTC. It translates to CASSMTGPRSGYTF.

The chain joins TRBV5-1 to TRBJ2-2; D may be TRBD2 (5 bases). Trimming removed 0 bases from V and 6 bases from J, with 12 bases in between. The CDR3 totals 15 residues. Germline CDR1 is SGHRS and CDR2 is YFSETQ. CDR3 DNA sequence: TGCGCCAGCAGCTTGGACGGGATGCAACCCGGGGAGCTGTTTTTT. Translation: CASSLDGMQPGELFF.

CDR3 sequence (DNA): TGCAGTGCCAGGTCGCTGCCCGGGGTCCTAAAGCGGAAAAACATTCAGTACTTC. Translating it yields CSARSLPGVLKRKNIQYF. This chain links TRBV20-1 with TRBJ2-4; TRBD2 might be the D (5 bases). The length of the CDR3 is 18 residues. The germline V gene has CDR1 DFQATT and CDR2 SNEGSKA (reference sequence). Trimming cost V 6 bases and J 4 bases, with 28 bases left between them.

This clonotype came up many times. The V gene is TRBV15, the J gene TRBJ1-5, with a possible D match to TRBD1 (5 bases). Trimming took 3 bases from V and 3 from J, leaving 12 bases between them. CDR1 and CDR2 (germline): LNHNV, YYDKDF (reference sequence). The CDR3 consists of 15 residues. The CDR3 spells CATSRRDGPNQPQHF. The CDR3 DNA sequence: TGTGCCACCAGCAGGAGGGACGGACCCAATCAGCCCCAGCATTTT.

The CDR3 sequence: CSVWYNEQFF. For the CDR3, the DNA is TGCAGCGTTTGGTACAATGAGCAGTTCTTC. The chain uses TRBV29-1 and TRBJ2-1; D is uncertain. This CDR3 is 10 amino acids long. Trimming left V 5 bases short and J 4 bases short, with 3 bases between. Looked up from germline, CDR1 is SQVTM and CDR2 is ANQGSEA.

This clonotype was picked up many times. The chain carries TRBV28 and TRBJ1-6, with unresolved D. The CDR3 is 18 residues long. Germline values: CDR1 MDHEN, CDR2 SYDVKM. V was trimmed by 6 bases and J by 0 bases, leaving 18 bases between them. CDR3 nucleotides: TGTGCCAGCAGCCCCTCGGCCCTAAAGAGCTCCTATAATTCACCCCTCCACTTT. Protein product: CASSPSALKSSYNSPLHF.

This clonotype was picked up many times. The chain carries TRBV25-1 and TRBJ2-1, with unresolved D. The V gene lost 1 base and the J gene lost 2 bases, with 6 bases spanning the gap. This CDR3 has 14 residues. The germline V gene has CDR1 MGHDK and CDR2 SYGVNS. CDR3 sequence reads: CASSESGPYNEQFF. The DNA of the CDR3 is TGTGCCAGCAGTGAATCCGGACCCTACAATGAGCAGTTCTTC.

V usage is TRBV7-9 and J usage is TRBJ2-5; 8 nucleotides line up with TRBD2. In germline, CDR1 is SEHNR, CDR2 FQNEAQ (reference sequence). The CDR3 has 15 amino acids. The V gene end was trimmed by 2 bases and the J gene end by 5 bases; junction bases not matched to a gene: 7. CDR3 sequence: CASSLIRGGIETQYF. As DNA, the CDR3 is TGTGCCAGCAGCTTAATACGGGGGGGCATCGAGACCCAGTACTTC. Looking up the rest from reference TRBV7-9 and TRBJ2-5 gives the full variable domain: DTGVSQNPRHKITKRGQNVTFRCDPISEHNRLYWYRQTLGQGPEFLTYFQNEAQLEKSRLLSDRFSAERPKGSFSTLEIQRTEQGDSAMYLCASSLIRGGIETQYFGPGTRLLVL.

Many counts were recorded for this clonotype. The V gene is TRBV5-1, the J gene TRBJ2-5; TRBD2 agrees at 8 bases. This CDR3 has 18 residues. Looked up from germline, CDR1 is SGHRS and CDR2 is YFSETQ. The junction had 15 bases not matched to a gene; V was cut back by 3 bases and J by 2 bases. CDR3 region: CASSYDVPGTSQQETQYF. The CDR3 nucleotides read TGCGCCAGCAGCTACGATGTCCCCGGGACTAGTCAACAAGAGACCCAGTACTTC.

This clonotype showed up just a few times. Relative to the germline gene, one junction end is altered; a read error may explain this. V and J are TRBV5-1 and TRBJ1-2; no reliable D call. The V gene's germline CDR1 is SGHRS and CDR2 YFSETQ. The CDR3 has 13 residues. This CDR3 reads CASTLAGSYGYTF. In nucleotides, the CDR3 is TGCGCCAGCACCTTGGCTGGGAGCTATGGCTACACCTTC. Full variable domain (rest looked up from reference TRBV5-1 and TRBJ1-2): KAGVTQTPRYLIKTRGQQVTLSCSPISGHRSVSWYQQTPGQGLQFLFEYFSETQRNKGNFPGRFSGRQFSNSRSEMNVSTLELGDSALYLCASTLAGSYGYTFGSGTRLTVV.

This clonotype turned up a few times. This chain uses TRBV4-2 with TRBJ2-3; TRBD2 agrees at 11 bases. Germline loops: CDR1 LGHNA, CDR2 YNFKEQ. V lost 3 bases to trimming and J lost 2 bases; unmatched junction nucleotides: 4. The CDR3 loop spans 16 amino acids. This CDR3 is CASSHGTSGVTDTQYF. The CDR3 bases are TGTGCCAGCAGCCATGGGACTAGCGGTGTCACAGATACGCAGTATTTT.

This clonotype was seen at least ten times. As DNA, the CDR3 is TGTGCCAGCAGCTTCACAGGGATCACCGGGGAGCTGTTTTTT. Amino acids: CASSFTGITGELFF. The gene calls are TRBV11-2 and TRBJ2-2; D may be TRBD1 (6 bases). V lost 3 bases to trimming and J lost 4 bases, with 9 bases between them. Per germline, CDR1 SGHAT and CDR2 FQNNGV. The CDR3 spans 14 residues.

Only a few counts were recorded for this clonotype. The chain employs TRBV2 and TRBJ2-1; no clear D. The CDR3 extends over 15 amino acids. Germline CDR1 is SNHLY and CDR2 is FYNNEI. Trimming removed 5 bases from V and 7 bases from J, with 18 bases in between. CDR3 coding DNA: TGTGCCAGCAGTCAAGAAGGCGGAGTGGGGAATGAGCAGTTCTTC. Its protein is CASSQEGGVGNEQFF.

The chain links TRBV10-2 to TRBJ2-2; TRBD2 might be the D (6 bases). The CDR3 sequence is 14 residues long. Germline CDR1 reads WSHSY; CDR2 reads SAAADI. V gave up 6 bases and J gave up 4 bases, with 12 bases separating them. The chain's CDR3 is CASRVVGGTGELFF. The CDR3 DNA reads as TGCGCCAGCAGGGTCGTGGGGGGCACCGGGGAGCTGTTTTTT.

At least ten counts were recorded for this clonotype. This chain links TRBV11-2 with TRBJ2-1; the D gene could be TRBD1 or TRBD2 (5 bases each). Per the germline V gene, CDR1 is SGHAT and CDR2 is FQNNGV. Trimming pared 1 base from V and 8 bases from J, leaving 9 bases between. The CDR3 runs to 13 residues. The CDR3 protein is CASSLVLGDEQFF. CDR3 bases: TGTGCCAGCAGCTTAGTACTGGGGGATGAGCAGTTCTTC.

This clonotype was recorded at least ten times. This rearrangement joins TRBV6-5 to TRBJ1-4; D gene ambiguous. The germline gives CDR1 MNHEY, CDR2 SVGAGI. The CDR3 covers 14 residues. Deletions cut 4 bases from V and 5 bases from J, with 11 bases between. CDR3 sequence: CASSSLDRNEKLFF. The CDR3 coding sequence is TGTGCCAGCAGTTCCCTGGACCGGAATGAAAAACTGTTTTTT.

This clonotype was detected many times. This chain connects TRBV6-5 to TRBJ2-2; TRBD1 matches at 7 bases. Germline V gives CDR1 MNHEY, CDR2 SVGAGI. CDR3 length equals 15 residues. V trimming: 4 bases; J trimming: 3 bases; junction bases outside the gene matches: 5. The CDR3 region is CASSLETGYTGELFF. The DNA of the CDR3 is TGTGCCAGCAGTTTGGAGACAGGGTACACCGGGGAGCTGTTTTTT.

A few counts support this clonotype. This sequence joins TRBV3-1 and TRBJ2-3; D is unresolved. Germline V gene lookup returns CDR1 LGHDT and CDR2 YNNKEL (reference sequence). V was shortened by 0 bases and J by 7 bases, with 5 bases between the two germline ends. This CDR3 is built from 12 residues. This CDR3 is CASSQDLNTQYF. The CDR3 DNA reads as TGTGCCAGCAGCCAAGATCTAAATACGCAGTATTTT.

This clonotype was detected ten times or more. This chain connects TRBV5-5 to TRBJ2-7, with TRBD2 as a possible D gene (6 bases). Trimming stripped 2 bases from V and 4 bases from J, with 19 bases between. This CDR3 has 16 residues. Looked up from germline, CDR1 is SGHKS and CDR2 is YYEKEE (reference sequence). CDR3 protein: CASSFETRAFQYEQYF. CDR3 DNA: TGTGCCAGCAGCTTCGAGACTAGGGCGTTTCAGTACGAGCAGTACTTC.

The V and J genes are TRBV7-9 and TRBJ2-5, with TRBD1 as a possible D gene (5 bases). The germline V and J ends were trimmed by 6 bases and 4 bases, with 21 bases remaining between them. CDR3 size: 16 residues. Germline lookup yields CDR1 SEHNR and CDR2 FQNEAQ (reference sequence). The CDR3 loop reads CASRAPRGPKRETQYF. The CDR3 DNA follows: TGTGCCAGCAGGGCACCTAGGGGTCCGAAGAGAGAGACCCAGTACTTC.

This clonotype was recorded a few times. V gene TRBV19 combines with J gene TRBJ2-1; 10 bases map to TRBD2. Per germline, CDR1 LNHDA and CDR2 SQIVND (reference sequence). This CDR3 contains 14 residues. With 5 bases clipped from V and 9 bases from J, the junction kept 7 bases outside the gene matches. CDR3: CASSALAGVGEQFF. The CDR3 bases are TGTGCCAGTAGTGCGCTAGCGGGAGTAGGTGAGCAGTTCTTC.